Sequencing of this T cell receptor (beta chain) was carried out in a study of blood T cell repertoires in COVID-19. This CDR3 contains 14 residues. V shed 4 bases, J shed 5 bases, and the junction held 5 bases outside the gene matches. Germline lookup yields CDR1 MNHEY and CDR2 SVGEGT. This table comes from immunoSEQ multiplex PCR, and its TCRdb copy is limited to in-frame clones, with some not included. The table has 130,000 or so clones, around 84% seen once. In this sample, this clone turned up once. The sequenced sample consisted of peripheral blood. The chain recombines TRBV6-2 or TRBV6-3 with TRBJ1-5; 7 bases fit TRBD1. The source of this sequence is an elderly woman with acute or convalescent COVID-19. The DNA for the CDR3 is TGTGCCAGCAGTTCCGACAGGGTCGATCAGCCCCAGCATTTT. This sequence encodes CASSSDRVDQPQHF.